This T cell receptor (beta chain) was documented in a study of T cells in Graves' hyperthyroidism and ophthalmopathy (dated by TCRdb to the late 2010s). The study in broad terms: Peripheral blood was collected at initial diagnosis, before any treatment. A discovery cohort of fewer than 110 patients, roughly 45 with Graves' ophthalmopathy and 57 with stable Graves' hyperthyroidism, was used to find distinguishing TCR V-J signatures. Prospective prediction of ophthalmopathy was tested in an independent validation cohort of 18 to 20 hyperthyroidism patients and approximately 17 patients who later progressed to ophthalmopathy. The 100 or so discovery patients were randomly divided into training and test sets at a 7:3 ratio. Thyroid tissue and blood T-cell repertoires from more than 5 Graves' hyperthyroidism patients were also compared in the study. Following sampling, methimazole starting at 30 mg daily was given to hyperthyroidism patients, and high-dose intravenous methylprednisolone was given to ophthalmopathy patients. TCR Vbeta CDR3 sequencing of 120 to 150 peripheral blood samples (about 45 ophthalmopathy, approximately 80 hyperthyroidism and about 17 progressor patients) is reported in the paper. The paper as a whole reports these results and caveats: Ophthalmopathy was separated from stable hyperthyroidism by a 13 V-J signature model, with just over 85% sensitivity and around 81% specificity obtained in cross-validation and 80%/75% obtained in testing. In validation, the model predicted progression to ophthalmopathy with 55% to 71% sensitivity and less than 75% specificity, a median of around 6.6 months before onset. Most expanded thyroid clonotypes (frequency above 0.001) were also detected in blood, a finding suggesting that blood repertoires may reflect thyroid immune responses. No statistical method was used to set the sample size in advance, and investigators knew the group allocation.

In the ophthalmopathy patients, disease was moderately to severely active, with a Clinical Activity Score of 3 or more, a NOSPECS grade of 4 or more, and a duration of less than 3 months. Any patient with an uncontrolled infection, another autoimmune disease, pregnancy or lactation was excluded. Clinical symptoms, serum thyroxine and TRAb, thyroid ultrasound, and orbital computed tomography formed the basis for the diagnoses. Ficoll-Paque density gradient centrifugation was used to isolate PBMCs from approximately 11 ml of fresh peripheral blood. Trizol reagent was used to extract total RNA, and RNA quality was then checked on an Agilent 2100 Bioanalyzer. The CDR3 starts with the cysteine, ends with the phenylalanine, and has 15 residues. Of the read, only the CDR3 DNA is kept; its 45 bases are in frame from base 1. Trimming at the junction amounts to 3 bases on V and 0 bases on J, and the germline ends lie 11 bases apart.

The TCR beta CDR3 regions were amplified from RNA transcripts. The TCR CDR3 was subjected to a first round of RT-PCR using the HTBI primer set and the Qiagen OneStep RT-PCR kit. Libraries were constructed in a second round of multiplex PCR, after which size selection and purification were carried out. Paired-end sequencing of the libraries was performed with 100 bp reads on an Illumina HiSeq2000. The source study handled its data this way. SOAPnuke was used to process the raw data, throwing out any read that contained adapters or uncalled bases, had a mean Phred below 15, or lacked an exact constant-primer or identifier match. COPE v1.2.5 was used to merge high-quality paired reads, and clonotypes were defined as unique nucleotide sequences. MiTCR v1.1 was used to align clonotypes to the IMGT TRBV, TRBD and TRBJ reference segments. Analysis was restricted to V-J combinations with a frequency above 0.0001, which covered roughly 99% of repertoires. The TCS score was defined as F50 (clonal expansion) divided by E x V (chaos), with BLOSUM62-based TCRdist calculated between CDR3 peptides within each V-J. Welch's t-statistics and random forest reduced roughly 530 V-J features to 10 to 15, which were used in a naive Bayes classifier (R e1071). Thyroid-blood repertoire similarity was quantified with the Morisita-Horn index. The public sequencing data were trimmed at Q25 with fastp and processed into clonotypes with MiXCR by TCRdb, which kept only in-frame beta chains. For every CDR3 protein sequence, its rows merge into one entry that carries the most common genes and DNA. The V and J calls were not made by the authors but by TCRdb's processing. In this sample the table shows fewer than 750,000 distinct CDR3 sequences, 14% to 15% of which occur a single time. The top ten hold 4.3% of the sample.

The sample holds many counts of this clonotype. What antigen it recognizes has not been identified. No base quality values were provided; no much bigger clone lies one nucleotide off. The chain is assembled from TRBV12-3 or TRBV12-4 and TRBJ1-1; the D region possibly corresponds to TRBD1 (5 bases align). Sequenced: blood. The receptor was isolated from a woman in her 40s with Graves' ophthalmopathy. The CDR3 protein: CASSLTAYLNTEAFF. The nucleotide sequence is given as TGTGCCAGCAGTTTGACAGCCTATCTGAACACTGAAGCTTTCTTT.